Below, one T cell receptor (beta chain) is given with its context. A TCRbeta library incorporating unique molecular identifiers was prepared. TCRdb ran MiXCR on the PCR reads and lists one entry per CDR3 protein. This table has some 590,000 distinct CDR3 sequences, 10% to 13% appearing once. V lost 8 bases and J lost 0, with 17 bases in between. The CDR3 runs to 15 residues. The germline V gene encodes CDR1 SNHLY and CDR2 FYNNEI. The data originate from a study of T-cell reconstitution after alpha-beta-depleted transplantation in children. This chain uses TRBV2 with TRBJ2-7, with D perhaps TRBD1 (5 bases). The receptor was isolated from a human donor who donated a stem cell graft to a child with acute myeloid leukemia. Sequencing used PBMCs from the stem cell graft donor, obtained from the stem cell graft. As DNA, the CDR3 is TGTGCCAGCTTAAGGGGCAGAGAGATCTCCTACGAGCAGTACTTC. Protein: CASLRGREISYEQYF. Variable domain in full (rest from reference TRBV2 and TRBJ2-7): EPEVTQTPSHQVTQMGQEVILRCVPISNHLYFYWYRQILGQKVEFLVSFYNNEISEKSEIFDDQFSVERPDGSNFTLKIRSTKLEDSAMYFCASLRGREISYEQYFGPGTRLTVT.